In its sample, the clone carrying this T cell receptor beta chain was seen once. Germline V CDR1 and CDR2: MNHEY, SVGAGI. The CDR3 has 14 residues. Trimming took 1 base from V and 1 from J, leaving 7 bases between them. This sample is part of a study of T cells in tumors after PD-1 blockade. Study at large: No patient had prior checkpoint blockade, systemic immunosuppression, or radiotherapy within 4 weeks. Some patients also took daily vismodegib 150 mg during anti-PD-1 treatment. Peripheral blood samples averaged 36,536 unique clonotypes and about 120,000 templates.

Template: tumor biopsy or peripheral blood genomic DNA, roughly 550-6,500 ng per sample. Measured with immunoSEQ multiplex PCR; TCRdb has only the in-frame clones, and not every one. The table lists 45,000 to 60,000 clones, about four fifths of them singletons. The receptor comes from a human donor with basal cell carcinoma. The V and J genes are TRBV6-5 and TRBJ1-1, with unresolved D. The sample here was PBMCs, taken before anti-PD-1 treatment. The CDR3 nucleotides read TGTGCCAGCAGTTACTACGGCGAGAACACTGAAGCTTTCTTT. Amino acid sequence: CASSYYGENTEAFF.